This T cell receptor (beta chain) was identified during a study of cytomegalovirus exposure and HLA in healthy donors. Study background: The use of the same platform for the 95 to 150 validation repertoires and the approximately 670 first-cohort repertoires was reported by a later analysis. Study-level points and caveats: In a later analysis, first-cohort TCR clusters were found to tend to co-occur in the roughly 120 validation repertoires. In vitro experiments confirmed that a few CMV-associated chains were specific for CMV antigens.

It was the approximately 110-subject validation cohort, separate from the roughly 700-subject first cohort, to which the donors belonged. CDR1 is MDHEN and CDR2 is SYDVKM in the germline V gene. This CDR3 has 12 amino acids. Trimming stripped 7 bases from V and 2 bases from J, with 9 bases between. The repertoire was sequenced with immunoSEQ multiplex PCR; TCRdb's copy has only in-frame clones and lacks some. This sample has hundreds of thousands of clones, with roughly 90% found just once. Note on this clone: Its antigen is not known.

The chain employs TRBV28 and TRBJ2-7; TRBD1 might be the D (6 bases). The sequenced sample was PBMCs. The receptor was derived from a young woman in good health and CMV-seronegative. CDR3 DNA: TGTGCCAGCAATCAGGGGACCTACGAGCAGTACTTC. The encoded protein is CASNQGTYEQYF. Combining the CDR3 with reference TRBV28 and TRBJ2-7 gives the whole variable domain DVKVTQSSRYLVKRTGEKVFLECVQDMDHENMFWYRQDPGLGLRLIYFSYDVKMKEKGDIPEGYSVSREKKERFSLILESASTNQTSMYLCASNQGTYEQYFGPGTRLTVT.